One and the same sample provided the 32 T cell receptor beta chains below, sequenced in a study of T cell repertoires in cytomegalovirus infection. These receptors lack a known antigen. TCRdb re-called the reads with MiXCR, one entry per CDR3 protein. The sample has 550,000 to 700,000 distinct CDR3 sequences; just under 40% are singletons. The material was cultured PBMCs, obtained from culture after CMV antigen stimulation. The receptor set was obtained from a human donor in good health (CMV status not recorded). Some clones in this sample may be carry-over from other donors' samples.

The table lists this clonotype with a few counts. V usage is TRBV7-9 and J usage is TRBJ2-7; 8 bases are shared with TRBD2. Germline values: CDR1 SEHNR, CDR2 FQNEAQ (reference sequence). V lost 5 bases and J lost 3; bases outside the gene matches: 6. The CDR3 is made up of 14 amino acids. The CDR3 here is CASSPGTSLYEQYF. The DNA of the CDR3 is TGTGCCAGCAGCCCGGGGACTAGTCTCTACGAGCAGTACTTC.

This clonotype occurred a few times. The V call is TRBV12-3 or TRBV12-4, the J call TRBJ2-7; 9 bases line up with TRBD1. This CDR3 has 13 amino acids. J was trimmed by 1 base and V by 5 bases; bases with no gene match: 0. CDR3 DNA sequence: TGTGCCAGCAGTGGGACAGGGTCCTACGAGCAGTACTTC. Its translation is CASSGTGSYEQYF.

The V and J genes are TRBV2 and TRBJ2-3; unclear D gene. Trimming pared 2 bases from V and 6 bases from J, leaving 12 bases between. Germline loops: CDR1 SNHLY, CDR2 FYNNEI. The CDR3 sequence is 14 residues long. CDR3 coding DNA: TGTGCCAGCAGTGAACTTTCCCCCCGGGATACGCAGTATTTT. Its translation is CASSELSPRDTQYF.

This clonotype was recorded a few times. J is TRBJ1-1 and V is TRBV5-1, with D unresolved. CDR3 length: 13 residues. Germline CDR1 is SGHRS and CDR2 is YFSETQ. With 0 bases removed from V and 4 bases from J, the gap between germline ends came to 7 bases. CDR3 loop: CASSLARPTEAFF. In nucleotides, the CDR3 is TGCGCCAGCAGCTTGGCCAGACCCACTGAAGCTTTCTTT.

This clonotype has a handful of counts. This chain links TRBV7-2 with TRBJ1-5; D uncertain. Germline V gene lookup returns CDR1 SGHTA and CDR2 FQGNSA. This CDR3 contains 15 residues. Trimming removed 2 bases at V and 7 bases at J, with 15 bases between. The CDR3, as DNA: TGTGCCAGCAGCTTAACTTTGGGGTTCGGGCAGCCCCAGCATTTT. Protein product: CASSLTLGFGQPQHF.

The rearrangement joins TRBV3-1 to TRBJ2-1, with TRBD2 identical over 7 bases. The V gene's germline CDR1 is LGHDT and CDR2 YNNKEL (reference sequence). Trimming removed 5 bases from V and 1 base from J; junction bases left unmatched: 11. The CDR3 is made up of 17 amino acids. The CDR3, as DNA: TGTGCCAGCAGCGGCCGGGAGGACATCCATTCCTACAATGAGCAGTTCTTC. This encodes CASSGREDIHSYNEQFF.

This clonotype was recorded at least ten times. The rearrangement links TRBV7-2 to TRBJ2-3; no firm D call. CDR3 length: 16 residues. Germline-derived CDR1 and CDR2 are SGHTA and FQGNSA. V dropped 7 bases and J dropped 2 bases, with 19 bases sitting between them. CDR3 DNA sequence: TGTGCCAGCACGTATGGCCTGCCGGATGTCACAGATACGCAGTATTTT. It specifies CASTYGLPDVTDTQYF. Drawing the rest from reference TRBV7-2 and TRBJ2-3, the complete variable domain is GAGVSQSPSNKVTEKGKDVELRCDPISGHTALYWYRQSLGQGLEFLIYFQGNSAPDKSGLPSDRFSAERTGGSVSTLTIQRTQQEDSAVYLCASTYGLPDVTDTQYFGPGTRLTVL.

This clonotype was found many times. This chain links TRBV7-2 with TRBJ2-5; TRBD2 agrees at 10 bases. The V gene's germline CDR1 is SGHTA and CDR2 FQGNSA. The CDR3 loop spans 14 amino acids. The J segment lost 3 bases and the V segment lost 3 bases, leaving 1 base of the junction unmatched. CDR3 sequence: CASSFGLAEETQYF. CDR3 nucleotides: TGTGCCAGCAGCTTTGGACTAGCGGAAGAGACCCAGTACTTC.

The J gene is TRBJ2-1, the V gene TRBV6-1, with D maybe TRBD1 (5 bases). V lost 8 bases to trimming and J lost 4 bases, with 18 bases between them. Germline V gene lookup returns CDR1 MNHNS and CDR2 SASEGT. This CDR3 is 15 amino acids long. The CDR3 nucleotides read TGTGCCAGCGACAAGACCCAGGGTGTATACAATGAGCAGTTCTTC. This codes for CASDKTQGVYNEQFF.

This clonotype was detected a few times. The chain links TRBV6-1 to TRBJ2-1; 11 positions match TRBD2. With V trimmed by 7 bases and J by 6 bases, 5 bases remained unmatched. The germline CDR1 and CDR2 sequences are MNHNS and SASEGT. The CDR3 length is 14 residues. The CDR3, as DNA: TGTGCCAGCACAATAGCGGGGGGGGGCAATGAGCAGTTCTTC. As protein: CASTIAGGGNEQFF.

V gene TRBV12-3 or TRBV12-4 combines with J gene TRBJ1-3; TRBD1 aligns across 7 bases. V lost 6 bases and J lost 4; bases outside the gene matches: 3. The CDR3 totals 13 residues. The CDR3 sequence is CASRRQGGNTIYF. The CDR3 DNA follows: TGTGCCAGCAGAAGACAGGGAGGAAACACCATATATTTT.

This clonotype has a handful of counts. In DNA form, the CDR3 reads TGTGCCAGTAAACCTGGCAGGGGAAAAAACACTGAAGCTTTCTTT. It yields the protein CASKPGRGKNTEAFF. The chain couples TRBV7-9 to TRBJ1-1; D is possibly TRBD1 (6 bases). V lost 9 bases and J lost 2, with 19 bases in between. Germline V gene data show CDR1 as SEHNR and CDR2 as FQNEAQ (reference sequence). This CDR3 spans 15 amino acids.

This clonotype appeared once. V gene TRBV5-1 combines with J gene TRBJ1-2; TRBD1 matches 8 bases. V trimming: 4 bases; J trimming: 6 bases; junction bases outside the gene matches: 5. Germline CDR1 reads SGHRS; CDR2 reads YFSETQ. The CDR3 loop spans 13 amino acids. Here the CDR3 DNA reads TGCGCCAGCAGCGACAGGGGCGCGGATGGCTACACCTTC. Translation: CASSDRGADGYTF.

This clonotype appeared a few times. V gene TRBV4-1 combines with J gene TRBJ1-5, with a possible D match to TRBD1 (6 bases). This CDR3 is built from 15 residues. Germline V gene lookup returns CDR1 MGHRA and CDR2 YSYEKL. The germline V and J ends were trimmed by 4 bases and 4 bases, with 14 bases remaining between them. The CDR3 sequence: CASSRTGTDNQPQHF. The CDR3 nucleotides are TGCGCCAGCAGCCGAACAGGGACGGATAATCAGCCCCAGCATTTT.

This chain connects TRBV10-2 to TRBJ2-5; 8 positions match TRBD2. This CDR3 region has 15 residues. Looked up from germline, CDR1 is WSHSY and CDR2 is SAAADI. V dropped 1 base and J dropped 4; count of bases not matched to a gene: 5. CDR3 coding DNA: TGCGCCAGCAGTGAGTGGAGCGGGGGTGGAGAGACCCAGTACTTC. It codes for CASSEWSGGGETQYF.

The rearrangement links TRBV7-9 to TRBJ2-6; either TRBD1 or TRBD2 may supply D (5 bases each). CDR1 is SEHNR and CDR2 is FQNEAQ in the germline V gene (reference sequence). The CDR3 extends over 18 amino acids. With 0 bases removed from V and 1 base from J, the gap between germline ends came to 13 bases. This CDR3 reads CASSLAPGRISGANVLTF. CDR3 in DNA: TGTGCCAGCAGCTTAGCGCCGGGACGGATTTCTGGGGCCAACGTCCTGACTTTC.

DNA of the CDR3: TGTGCCAGCAGTTACGCCAGATCACCCCTCCACTTT. This encodes CASSYARSPLHF. The J gene is TRBJ1-6, the V gene TRBV6-8; no clear D. Deletions cut 2 bases from V and 10 bases from J, with 6 bases between. CDR3 length equals 12 residues. Germline CDR1 is MNHGY and CDR2 is SAAAGT.

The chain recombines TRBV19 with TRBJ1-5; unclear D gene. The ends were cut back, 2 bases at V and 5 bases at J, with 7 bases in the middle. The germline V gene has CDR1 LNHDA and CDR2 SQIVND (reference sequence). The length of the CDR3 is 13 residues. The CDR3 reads CASSISTYQPQHF. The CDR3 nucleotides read TGTGCCAGTAGTATAAGCACCTATCAGCCCCAGCATTTT.

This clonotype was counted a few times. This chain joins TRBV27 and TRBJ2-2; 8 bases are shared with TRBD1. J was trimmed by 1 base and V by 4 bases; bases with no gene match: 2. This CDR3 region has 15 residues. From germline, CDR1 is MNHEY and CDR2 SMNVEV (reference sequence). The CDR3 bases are TGTGCCAGCAGTTGGACAGGGCAGAACACCGGGGAGCTGTTTTTT. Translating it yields CASSWTGQNTGELFF.

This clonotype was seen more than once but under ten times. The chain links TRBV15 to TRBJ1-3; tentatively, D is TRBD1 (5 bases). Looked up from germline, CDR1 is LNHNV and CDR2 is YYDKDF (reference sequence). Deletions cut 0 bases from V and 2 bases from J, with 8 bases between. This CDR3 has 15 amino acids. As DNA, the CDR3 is TGTGCCACCAGCAGAGATCGAGGGGCTGGAAACACCATATATTTT. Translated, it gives CATSRDRGAGNTIYF.

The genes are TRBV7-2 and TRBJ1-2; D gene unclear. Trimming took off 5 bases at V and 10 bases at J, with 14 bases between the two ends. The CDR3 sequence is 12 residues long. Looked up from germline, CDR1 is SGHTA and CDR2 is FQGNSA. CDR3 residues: CASSRPGFSYTF. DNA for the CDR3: TGTGCCAGCAGCCGACCTGGATTTTCCTACACCTTC.

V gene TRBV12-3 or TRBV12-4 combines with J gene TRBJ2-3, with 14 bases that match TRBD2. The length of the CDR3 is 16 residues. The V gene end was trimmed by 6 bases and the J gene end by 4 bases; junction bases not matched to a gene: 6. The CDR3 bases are TGTGCCAGCAGCCGGACTAGCGGGGGGAACGCAGATACGCAGTATTTT. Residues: CASSRTSGGNADTQYF.

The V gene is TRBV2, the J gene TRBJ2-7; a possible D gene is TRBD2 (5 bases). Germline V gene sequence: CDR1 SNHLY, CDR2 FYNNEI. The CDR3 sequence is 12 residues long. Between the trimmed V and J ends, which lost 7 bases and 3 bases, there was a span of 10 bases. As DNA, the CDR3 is TGTGCCAGCACTCGGAGCGGCTACGAGCAGTACTTC. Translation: CASTRSGYEQYF.

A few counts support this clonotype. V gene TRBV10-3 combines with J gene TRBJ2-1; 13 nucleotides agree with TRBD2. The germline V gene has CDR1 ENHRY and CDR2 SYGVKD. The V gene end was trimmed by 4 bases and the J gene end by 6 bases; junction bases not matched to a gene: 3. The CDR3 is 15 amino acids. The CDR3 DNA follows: TGTGCCATCAGTGGGACTAGCGGGAGCGGCAATGAGCAGTTCTTC. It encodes CAISGTSGSGNEQFF.

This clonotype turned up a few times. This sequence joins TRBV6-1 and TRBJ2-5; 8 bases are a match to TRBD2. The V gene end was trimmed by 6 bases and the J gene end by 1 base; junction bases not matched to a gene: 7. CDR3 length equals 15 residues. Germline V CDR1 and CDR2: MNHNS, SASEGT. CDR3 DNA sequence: TGTGCCAGCAGAGCAGAGCGGGGGAGCCAAGAGACCCAGTACTTC. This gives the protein CASRAERGSQETQYF.

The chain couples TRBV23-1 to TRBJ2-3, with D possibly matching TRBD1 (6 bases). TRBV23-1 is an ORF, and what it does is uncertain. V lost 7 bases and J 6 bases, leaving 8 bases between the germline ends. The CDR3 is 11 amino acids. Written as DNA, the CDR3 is TGCGCCAGCAAGCAGGGGGATACGCAGTATTTT. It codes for CASKQGDTQYF.

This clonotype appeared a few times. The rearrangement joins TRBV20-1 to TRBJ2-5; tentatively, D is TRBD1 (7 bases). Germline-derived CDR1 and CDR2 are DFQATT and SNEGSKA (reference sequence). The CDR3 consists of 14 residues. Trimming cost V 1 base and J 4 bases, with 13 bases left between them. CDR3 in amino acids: CSARVWQGGETQYF. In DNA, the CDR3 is TGCAGTGCTAGAGTTTGGCAGGGGGGAGAGACCCAGTACTTC.

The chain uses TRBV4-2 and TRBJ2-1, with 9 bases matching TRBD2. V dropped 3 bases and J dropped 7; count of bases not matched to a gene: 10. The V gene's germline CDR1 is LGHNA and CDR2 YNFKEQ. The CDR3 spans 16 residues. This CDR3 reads CASSQRWASGDNEQFF. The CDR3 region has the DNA TGTGCCAGCAGCCAGAGGTGGGCTAGCGGGGATAATGAGCAGTTCTTC.

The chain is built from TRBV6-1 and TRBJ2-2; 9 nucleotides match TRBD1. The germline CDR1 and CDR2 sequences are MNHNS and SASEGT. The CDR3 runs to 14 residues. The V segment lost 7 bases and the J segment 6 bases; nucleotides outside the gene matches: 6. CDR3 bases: TGTGCCAGCAATAGCAGGACAGGGGCCGGGGAGCTGTTTTTT. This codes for CASNSRTGAGELFF.

CDR3 residues: CASSEPGQRNTIYF. The CDR3 coding sequence is TGTGCCAGCAGCGAACCGGGACAGCGAAACACCATATATTTT. The chain couples TRBV11-2 to TRBJ1-3; 7 bases match TRBD1. CDR3 length equals 14 residues. Unmatched junction bases numbered 6, after V lost 5 bases and J lost 5 bases. The germline gives CDR1 SGHAT, CDR2 FQNNGV.

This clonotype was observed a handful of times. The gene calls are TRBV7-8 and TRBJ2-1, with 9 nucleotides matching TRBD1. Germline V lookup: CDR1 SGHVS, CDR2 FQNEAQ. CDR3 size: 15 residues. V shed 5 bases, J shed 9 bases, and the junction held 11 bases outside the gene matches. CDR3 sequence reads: CASSPLNRGLSEQFF. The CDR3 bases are TGTGCCAGCAGCCCTTTAAACAGGGGGCTGAGTGAGCAGTTCTTC.

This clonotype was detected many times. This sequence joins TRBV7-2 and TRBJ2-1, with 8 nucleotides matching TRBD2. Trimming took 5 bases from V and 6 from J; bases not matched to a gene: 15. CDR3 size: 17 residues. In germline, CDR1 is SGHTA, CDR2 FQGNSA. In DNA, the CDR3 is TGTGCCAGCAGCCCCGCCGGGGGGGCGGGGAAAATCAATGAGCAGTTCTTC. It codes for CASSPAGGAGKINEQFF.